This TCR beta chain stems from a study of human T cells and chemical hapten exposure. Whole-study context: Patients additionally received therapeutic doses of diphenylcyclopropenone on the scalp once a week, and this continued throughout the roughly 22-week study. The patients, most of them female, presented with alopecia areata, totalis or universalis.

One entry per CDR3 protein results from TCRdb running MiXCR on the RACE reads. The sample yields 350,000 to 450,000 distinct CDR3 sequences, roughly 5.3% seen once. The sample's time point: pre-sensitization, week 0. Treatment indicated: therapeutic diphenylcyclopropenone sensitization with weekly scalp DPC. This clonotype was counted between two and nine times. V lost 2 bases and J lost 3, with 16 bases in between. CDR1 is MNHNY and CDR2 is SVGAGI in the germline V gene (reference sequence). The CDR3 totals 16 residues. Here the sequenced sample was whole blood, taken in connection with sensitization to the hapten diphenylcyclopropenone (DPC). The chain has TRBV6-6 and TRBJ1-1; D remains unclear. This clonotype was obtained from a woman aged 50 to 60 with alopecia areata. Some clones in this sample may be carry-over from other donors' samples. CDR3 sequence: CASSYPQAGLDTEAFF. CDR3 bases: TGTGCCAGCAGTTACCCCCAGGCGGGTTTGGACACTGAAGCTTTCTTT.